This T cell receptor beta chain was identified during a study of blood T cell repertoires in COVID-19. TCRdb keeps only in-frame clones here, not all; method: immunoSEQ multiplex PCR. This table has about 180,000 clones, about nine tenths appearing once. The CDR3 consists of 15 residues. CDR1 and CDR2 from the germline V gene are LNHDA and SQIVND (reference sequence). Germline trimming cut 5 bases from V and 4 bases from J; bases unmatched to any gene: 8. This clonotype originated in a man in his 70s with active or convalescent COVID-19. The chain uses TRBV19 and TRBJ2-1; 7 positions agree with TRBD1. The sequenced material came from peripheral blood. CDR3 amino acids: CASSVWTGSYNEQFF. The DNA of the CDR3 is TGTGCCAGTAGTGTATGGACAGGCAGTTACAATGAGCAGTTCTTC.